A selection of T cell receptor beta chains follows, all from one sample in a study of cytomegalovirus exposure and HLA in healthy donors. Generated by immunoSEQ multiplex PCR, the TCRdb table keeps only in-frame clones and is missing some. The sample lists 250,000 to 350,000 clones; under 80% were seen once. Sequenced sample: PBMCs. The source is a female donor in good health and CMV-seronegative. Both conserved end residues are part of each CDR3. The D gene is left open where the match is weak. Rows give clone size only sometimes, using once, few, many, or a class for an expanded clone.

CDR3: CASAGQGGDSGANVLTF
DNA: TGTGCCAGCGCGGGACAGGGAGGGGACTCTGGGGCCAACGTCCTGACTTTC
J: TRBJ2-6
D: TRBD1
V: TRBV19
size: .

CDR3: CASSERDYYEQYF
DNA: TGTGCCAGCAGTGAAAGGGACTACTACGAGCAGTACTTC
J: TRBJ2-7
D: TRBD2
V: TRBV6-1
size: .

CDR3: CASDVSGSVNEQFF
DNA: TGCGCCAGCGACGTTAGCGGGAGCGTCAATGAGCAGTTCTTC
J: TRBJ2-1
D: TRBD2
V: TRBV10-2
size: .

CDR3: CASRSSDRGIREKLFF
DNA: TGTGCCAGTAGGTCCTCCGACAGGGGTATAAGAGAAAAACTGTTTTTT
J: TRBJ1-4
D: TRBD1
V: TRBV19
size: few

CDR3: CASSIMGHTEAFF
DNA: TGTGCCAGCAGTATAATGGGGCACACTGAAGCTTTCTTT
J: TRBJ1-1
D: .
V: TRBV6-5
size: few

CDR3: CASSTSGTGYYEQYF
DNA: TGTGCCAGCAGCACCTCCGGGACAGGGTATTACGAGCAGTACTTC
J: TRBJ2-7
D: TRBD1
V: TRBV7-9
size: .

CDR3: CASSSRGGAYGYTF
DNA: TGTGCCAGCAGTTCCAGGGGTGGGGCTTATGGCTACACCTTC
J: TRBJ1-2
D: .
V: TRBV28
size: .

CDR3: CASSGRHSSGSPAGELFF
DNA: TGTGCCAGCAGCGGCAGACATAGTAGCGGGAGTCCAGCCGGGGAGCTGTTTTTT
J: TRBJ2-2
D: TRBD2
V: TRBV7-9
size: .

CDR3: CASSPGSPSSYNEQFF
DNA: TGTGCCAGCTCACCCGGTTCGCCGAGCTCCTACAATGAGCAGTTCTTC
J: TRBJ2-1
D: .
V: TRBV18
size: .

CDR3: CASSSRGADRRRAFF
DNA: TGTGCCAGCAGCTCCCGGGGGGCGGACAGACGAAGAGCTTTCTTT
J: TRBJ1-1
D: .
V: TRBV5-4
size: once

CDR3: CASSEDSTYGYTF
DNA: TGCGCCAGCAGCGAAGACAGTACCTATGGCTACACCTTC
J: TRBJ1-2
D: .
V: TRBV5-1
size: .

CDR3: CASRDRDRGSGELFF
DNA: TGCGCCAGCAGGGACCGGGACAGGGGCTCCGGGGAGCTGTTTTTT
J: TRBJ2-2
D: TRBD1
V: TRBV5-1
size: .

CDR3: CASSLRQGISEKLFF
DNA: TGTGCCAGCAGCTTGAGACAGGGGATATCAGAAAAACTGTTTTTT
J: TRBJ1-4
D: TRBD1
V: TRBV11-2
size: few

CDR3: CASSLRVTGLVETQYF
DNA: TGTGCCAGCAGCTTAAGAGTGACAGGGTTAGTGGAGACCCAGTACTTC
J: TRBJ2-5
D: TRBD1
V: TRBV7-8
size: few

CDR3: CASSPLGTGRYEQYF
DNA: TGTGCCAGCAGTCCCTTGGGGACAGGTCGATACGAGCAGTACTTC
J: TRBJ2-7
D: TRBD1
V: TRBV6-5
size: .

CDR3: CASSVWDSPYNEQFF
DNA: TGTGCCAGCAGCGTTTGGGACTCCCCCTACAATGAGCAGTTCTTC
J: TRBJ2-1
D: .
V: TRBV9
size: .

CDR3: CASSLIPIDEQYF
DNA: TGTGCCAGCAGTTTAATCCCCATTGACGAGCAGTACTTC
J: TRBJ2-7
D: .
V: TRBV27
size: few

CDR3: CASSIPGVYEQYF
DNA: TGTGCCAGTAGTATCCCAGGGGTGTACGAGCAGTACTTC
J: TRBJ2-7
D: .
V: TRBV19
size: .

CDR3: CASSYLKGATGELFF
DNA: TGTGCCAGCAGTTACCTGAAGGGGGCAACTGGGGAGCTGTTTTTT
J: TRBJ2-2
D: TRBD1
V: TRBV6-6
size: .

CDR3: CASSIVGRGSYNEQFF
DNA: TGTGCCAGTAGTATAGTAGGTAGGGGGTCCTACAATGAGCAGTTCTTC
J: TRBJ2-1
D: .
V: TRBV19
size: .

CDR3: CASSPILQGATNEKLFF
DNA: TGTGCCAGCTCACCAATTCTGCAGGGGGCAACTAATGAAAAACTGTTTTTT
J: TRBJ1-4
D: TRBD1
V: TRBV18
size: .

CDR3: CASSLQGTYNEQFF
DNA: TGTGCCAGCAGCCTACAGGGGACCTACAATGAGCAGTTCTTC
J: TRBJ2-1
D: TRBD1
V: TRBV27
size: .

CDR3: CASSYSQQRATWEQYF
DNA: TGTGCCAGCAGTTACTCGCAGCAGCGGGCTACGTGGGAGCAGTACTTC
J: TRBJ2-7
D: .
V: TRBV6-5
size: few

CDR3: CASSLRDWEGLSEQFF
DNA: TGTGCCAGCAGCTTAAGGGACTGGGAGGGTTTGAGTGAGCAGTTCTTC
J: TRBJ2-1
D: TRBD2
V: TRBV11-3
size: .

CDR3: CASSLRLAVGGETQYF
DNA: TGTGCCAGCAGCTTGCGACTAGCGGTTGGGGGAGAGACCCAGTACTTC
J: TRBJ2-5
D: TRBD2
V: TRBV7-9
size: few

CDR3: CASRLGQAGGNSPLHF
DNA: TGTGCCAGCAGGCTGGGCCAGGCTGGGGGGAATTCACCCCTCCACTTT
J: TRBJ1-6
D: .
V: TRBV27
size: .

CDR3: CSATGGSTEAFF
DNA: TGCAGCGCCACAGGGGGATCGACTGAAGCTTTCTTT
J: TRBJ1-1
D: TRBD1
V: TRBV29-1
size: .

CDR3: CAIRATGENEKLFF
DNA: TGTGCCATCAGGGCGACAGGGGAGAATGAAAAACTGTTTTTT
J: TRBJ1-4
D: TRBD1
V: TRBV10-3
size: .

CDR3: CASSPSRGSGVDTQYF
DNA: TGTGCCAGCAGCCCCTCCCGGGGTAGCGGGGTAGATACGCAGTATTTT
J: TRBJ2-3
D: TRBD2
V: TRBV7-7
size: .

CDR3: CASSLDVGPSYEQYF
DNA: TGTGCCAGCAGCCTCGATGTGGGGCCCTCCTACGAGCAGTACTTC
J: TRBJ2-7
D: .
V: TRBV7-6
size: few

CDR3: CASSSQGAHHF
DNA: TGTGCCAGCAGCTCACAGGGGGCCCATCACTTC
J: TRBJ2-7
D: TRBD1
V: TRBV5-5
size: .

CDR3: CASSLGDRVNTEAFF
DNA: TGTGCCAGCAGTCTCGGGGACAGGGTGAACACTGAAGCTTTCTTT
J: TRBJ1-1
D: TRBD1
V: TRBV7-9
size: .

CDR3: CASSPPGGVGSYEQYF
DNA: TGTGCCAGCAGCCCTCCGGGGGGTGTGGGCTCCTACGAGCAGTACTTC
J: TRBJ2-7
D: TRBD2
V: TRBV14
size: once

CDR3: CASSIPGAGTEAFF
DNA: TGTGCCAGTAGTATCCCAGGGGCAGGGACTGAAGCTTTCTTT
J: TRBJ1-1
D: .
V: TRBV19
size: .

CDR3: CAISEGPAGVYEQYF
DNA: TGTGCCATCAGTGAGGGGCCAGCGGGGGTATACGAGCAGTACTTC
J: TRBJ2-7
D: TRBD2
V: TRBV10-3
size: .

CDR3: CASSVAAASYEQYF
DNA: TGTGCCAGCAGCGTAGCGGCCGCCTCCTACGAGCAGTACTTC
J: TRBJ2-7
D: .
V: TRBV6-5
size: once

CDR3: CASSFSAGNTEAFF
DNA: TGTGCCAGCAGCTTTAGTGCAGGGAACACTGAAGCTTTCTTT
J: TRBJ1-1
D: .
V: TRBV7-9
size: .

CDR3: CASSFTGGLTEAFF
DNA: TGCGCCAGCAGCTTCACAGGGGGTCTGACTGAAGCTTTCTTT
J: TRBJ1-1
D: TRBD1
V: TRBV5-1
size: .

CDR3: CASSQTGTLEETQYF
DNA: TGTGCCAGCAGCCAAACCGGGACACTAGAGGAGACCCAGTACTTC
J: TRBJ2-5
D: .
V: TRBV14
size: .